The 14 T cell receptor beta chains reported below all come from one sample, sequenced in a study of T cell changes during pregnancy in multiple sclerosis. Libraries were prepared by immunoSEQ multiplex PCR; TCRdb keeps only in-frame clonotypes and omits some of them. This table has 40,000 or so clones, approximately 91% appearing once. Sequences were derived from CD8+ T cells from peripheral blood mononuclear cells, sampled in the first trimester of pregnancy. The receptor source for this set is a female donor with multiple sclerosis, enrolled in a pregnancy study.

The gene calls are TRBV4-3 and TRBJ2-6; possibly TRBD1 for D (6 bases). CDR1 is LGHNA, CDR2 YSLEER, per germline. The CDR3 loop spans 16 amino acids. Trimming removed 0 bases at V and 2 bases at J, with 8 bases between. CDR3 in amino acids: CASSQDSGAGANVLTF. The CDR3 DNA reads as TGCGCCAGCAGCCAAGATTCAGGGGCTGGGGCCAACGTCCTGACTTTC.

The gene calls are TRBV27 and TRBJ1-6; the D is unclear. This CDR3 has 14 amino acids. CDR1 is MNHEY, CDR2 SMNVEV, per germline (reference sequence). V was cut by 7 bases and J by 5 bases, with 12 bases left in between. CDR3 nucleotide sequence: TGTGCCAGCAAGAGGGAGTTCGATAATTCACCCCTCCACTTT. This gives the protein CASKREFDNSPLHF.

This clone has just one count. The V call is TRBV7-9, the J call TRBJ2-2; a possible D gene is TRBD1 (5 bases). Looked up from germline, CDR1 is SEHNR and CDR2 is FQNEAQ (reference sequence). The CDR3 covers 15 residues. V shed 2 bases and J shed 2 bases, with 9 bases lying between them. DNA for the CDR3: TGTGCCAGCAGCTTACTGGACACAAACACCGGGGAGCTGTTTTTT. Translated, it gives CASSLLDTNTGELFF.

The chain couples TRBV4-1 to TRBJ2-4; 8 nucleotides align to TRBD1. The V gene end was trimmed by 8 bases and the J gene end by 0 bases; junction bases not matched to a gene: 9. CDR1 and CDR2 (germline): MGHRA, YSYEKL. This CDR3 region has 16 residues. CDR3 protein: CASPRLDRVAKNIQYF. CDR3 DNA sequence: TGCGCCAGCCCTAGACTGGACAGGGTAGCCAAAAACATTCAGTACTTC.

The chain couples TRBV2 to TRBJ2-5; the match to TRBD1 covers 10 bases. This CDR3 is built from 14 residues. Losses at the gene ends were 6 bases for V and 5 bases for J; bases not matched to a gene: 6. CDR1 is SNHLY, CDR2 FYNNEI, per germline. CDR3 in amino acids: CASSGTGEFETQYF. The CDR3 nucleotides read TGTGCCAGCAGCGGGACAGGGGAATTTGAGACCCAGTACTTC. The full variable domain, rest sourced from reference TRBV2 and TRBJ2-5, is EPEVTQTPSHQVTQMGQEVILRCVPISNHLYFYWYRQILGQKVEFLVSFYNNEISEKSEIFDDQFSVERPDGSNFTLKIRSTKLEDSAMYFCASSGTGEFETQYFGPGTRLLVL.

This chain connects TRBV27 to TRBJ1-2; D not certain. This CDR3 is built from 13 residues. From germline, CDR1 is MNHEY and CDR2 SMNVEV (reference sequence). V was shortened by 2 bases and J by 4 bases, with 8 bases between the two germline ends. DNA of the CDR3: TGTGCCAGCAGTTTAAGCGGAGGCTATGGCTACACCTTC. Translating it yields CASSLSGGYGYTF.

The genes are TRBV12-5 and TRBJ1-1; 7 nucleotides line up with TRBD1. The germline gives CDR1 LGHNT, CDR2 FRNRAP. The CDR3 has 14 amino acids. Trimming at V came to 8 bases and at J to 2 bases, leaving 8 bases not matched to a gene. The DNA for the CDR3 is TGTGCTAGTTCCTACACAGGGGCCAACACTGAAGCTTTCTTT. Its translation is CASSYTGANTEAFF.

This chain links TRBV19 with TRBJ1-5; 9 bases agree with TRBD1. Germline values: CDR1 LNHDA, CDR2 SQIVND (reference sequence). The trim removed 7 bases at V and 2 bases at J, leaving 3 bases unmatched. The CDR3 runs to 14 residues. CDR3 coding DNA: TGTGCCAGTACCTGGACAGGGGGCAATCAGCCCCAGCATTTT. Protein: CASTWTGGNQPQHF.

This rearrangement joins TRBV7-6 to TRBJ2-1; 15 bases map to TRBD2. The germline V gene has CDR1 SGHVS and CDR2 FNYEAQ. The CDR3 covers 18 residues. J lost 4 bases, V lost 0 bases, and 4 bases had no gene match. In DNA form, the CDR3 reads TGTGCCAGCAGCTTAGCCGGGACTAGCGGGGGGCCTTACAATGAGCAGTTCTTC. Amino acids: CASSLAGTSGGPYNEQFF.

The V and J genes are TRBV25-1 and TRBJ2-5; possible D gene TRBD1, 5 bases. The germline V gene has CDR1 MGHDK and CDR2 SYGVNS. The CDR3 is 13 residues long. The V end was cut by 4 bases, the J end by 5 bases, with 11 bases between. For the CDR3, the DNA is TGTGCCAGCAGTGGGGGCCTCAGGGAGACCCAGTACTTC. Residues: CASSGGLRETQYF.

Here the CDR3 DNA reads TGTGCCAGCAGCTTGGACAGGGGTCCTGTCGAGCAGTACTTC. This gives the protein CASSLDRGPVEQYF. The chain couples TRBV7-2 to TRBJ2-7; 9 bases align to TRBD1. CDR1 and CDR2 (germline): SGHTA, FQGNSA. V shed 3 bases and J 6 bases; nucleotides not matched to a gene: 6. CDR3 length: 14 amino acids.

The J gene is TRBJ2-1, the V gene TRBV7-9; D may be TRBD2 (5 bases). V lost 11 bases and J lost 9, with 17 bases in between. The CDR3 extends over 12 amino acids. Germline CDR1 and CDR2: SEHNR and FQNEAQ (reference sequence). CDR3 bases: TGTGCCCGGGGTGGCGGGTCGGGTGAGCAGTTCTTC. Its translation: CARGGGSGEQFF.

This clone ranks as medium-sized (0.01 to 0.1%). The CDR3 DNA reads TGTGCCAGCTCTCCTAAATGGAATTCACCCCTCCACTTT. It encodes CASSPKWNSPLHF. This sequence joins TRBV18 and TRBJ1-6, with D hard to call. From germline, CDR1 is KGHSH and CDR2 LQKENI. V was shortened by 6 bases and J by 7 bases, with 10 bases between the two germline ends. The CDR3 extends over 13 amino acids.

Here the CDR3 DNA reads TGTGCCATCAGTGGAGGGACAAACGAGCAGTACTTC. Translated: CAISGGTNEQYF. The rearrangement uses TRBV10-3 and TRBJ2-7; D is perhaps TRBD1 (6 bases). V was cut by 4 bases and J by 5 bases, with 9 bases left in between. The germline gives CDR1 ENHRY, CDR2 SYGVKD. CDR3 length: 12 residues.